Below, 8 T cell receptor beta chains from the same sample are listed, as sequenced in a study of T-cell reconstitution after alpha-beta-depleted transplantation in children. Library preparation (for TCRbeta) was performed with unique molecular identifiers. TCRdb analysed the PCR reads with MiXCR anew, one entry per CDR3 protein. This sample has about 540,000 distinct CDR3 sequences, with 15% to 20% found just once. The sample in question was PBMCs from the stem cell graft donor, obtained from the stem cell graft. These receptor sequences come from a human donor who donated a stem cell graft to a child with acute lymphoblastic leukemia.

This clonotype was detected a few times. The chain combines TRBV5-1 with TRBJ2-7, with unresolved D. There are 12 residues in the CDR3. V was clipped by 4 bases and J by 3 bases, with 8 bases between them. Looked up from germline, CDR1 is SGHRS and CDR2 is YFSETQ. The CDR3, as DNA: TGCGCCAGCAGCGCAGAGGTCTACGAGCAGTACTTC. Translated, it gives CASSAEVYEQYF.

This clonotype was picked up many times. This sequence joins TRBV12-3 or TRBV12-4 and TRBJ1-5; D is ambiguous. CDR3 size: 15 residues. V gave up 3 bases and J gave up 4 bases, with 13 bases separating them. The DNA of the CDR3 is TGTGCCAGCAGTTTGGGCGGGGTTGGAAATCAGCCCCAGCATTTT. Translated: CASSLGGVGNQPQHF.

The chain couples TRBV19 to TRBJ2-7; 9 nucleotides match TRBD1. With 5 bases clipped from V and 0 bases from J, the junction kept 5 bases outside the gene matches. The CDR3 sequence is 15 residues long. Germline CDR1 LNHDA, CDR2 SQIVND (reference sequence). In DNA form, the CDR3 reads TGTGCCAGTAGTTGGACAGGGGAGTCCTCCTACGAGCAGTACTTC. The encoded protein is CASSWTGESSYEQYF.

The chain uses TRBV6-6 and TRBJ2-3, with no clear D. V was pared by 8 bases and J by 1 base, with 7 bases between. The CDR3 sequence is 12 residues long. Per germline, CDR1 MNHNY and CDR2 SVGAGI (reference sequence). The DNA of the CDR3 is TGTGCCAGCGTACGGGGCACAGATACGCAGTATTTT. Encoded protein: CASVRGTDTQYF.

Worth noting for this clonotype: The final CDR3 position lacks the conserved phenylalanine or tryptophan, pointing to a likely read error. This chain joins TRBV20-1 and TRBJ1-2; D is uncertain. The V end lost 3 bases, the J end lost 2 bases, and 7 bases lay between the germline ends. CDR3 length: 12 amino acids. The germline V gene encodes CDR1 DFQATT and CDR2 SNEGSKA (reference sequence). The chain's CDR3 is CSASTENYGYTL. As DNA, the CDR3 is TGCAGTGCTAGTACCGAGAACTATGGCTACACCTTG.

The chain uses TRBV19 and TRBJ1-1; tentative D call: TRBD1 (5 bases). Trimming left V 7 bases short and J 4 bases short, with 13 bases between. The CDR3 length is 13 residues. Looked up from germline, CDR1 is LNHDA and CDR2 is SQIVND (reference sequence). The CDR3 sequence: CASTHPGPTEAFF. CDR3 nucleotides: TGTGCCAGTACCCATCCGGGACCCACTGAAGCTTTCTTT.

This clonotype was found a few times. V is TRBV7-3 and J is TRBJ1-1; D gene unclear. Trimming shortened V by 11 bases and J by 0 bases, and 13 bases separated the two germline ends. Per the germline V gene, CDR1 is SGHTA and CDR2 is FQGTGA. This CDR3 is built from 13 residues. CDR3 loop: CAGHSIMNTEAFF. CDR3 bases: TGTGCCGGGCACAGCATTATGAACACTGAAGCTTTCTTT.

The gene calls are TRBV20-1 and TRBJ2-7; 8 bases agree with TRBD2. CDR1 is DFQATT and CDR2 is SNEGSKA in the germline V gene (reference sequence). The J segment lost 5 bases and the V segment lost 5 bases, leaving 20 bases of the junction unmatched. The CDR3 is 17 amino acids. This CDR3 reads CSAFPFLLAVQGNEQYF. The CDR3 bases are TGCAGTGCTTTCCCCTTCCTACTAGCGGTGCAAGGCAACGAGCAGTACTTC.